One and the same sample provided the 20 T cell receptor beta chains below, sequenced in a study of cytomegalovirus exposure and HLA in healthy donors. PCR used 60 Vbeta primers and 13 Jbeta primers. Data came from immunoSEQ multiplex PCR; TCRdb stores just in-frame clones and leaves some out. The sample includes about 190,000 clones, roughly 80% of them seen just once. Sequenced sample: PBMCs. The receptors derive from a woman aged 50 to 60 in good health and CMV-seronegative.

This clone occurred a few times. V is TRBV7-9 and J is TRBJ2-7; TRBD1 matches 7 bases. The CDR3 totals 11 residues. Trimming removed 7 bases from V and 6 bases from J; junction bases left unmatched: 3. Germline V gives CDR1 SEHNR, CDR2 FQNEAQ (reference sequence). The CDR3 spells CASTQGREQYF. In nucleotides, the CDR3 is TGTGCCAGCACACAGGGGCGCGAGCAGTACTTC.

The chain has TRBV27 and TRBJ1-5; D is uncertain. Germline V gene data show CDR1 as MNHEY and CDR2 as SMNVEV (reference sequence). The CDR3 has 14 residues. The ends were cut back, 6 bases at V and 1 base at J, with 10 bases in the middle. The CDR3 DNA reads TGTGCCAGCAGCGGCGGGCTGAGCAATCAGCCCCAGCATTTT. Protein product: CASSGGLSNQPQHF.

V and J are TRBV7-9 and TRBJ2-1; 8 bases line up with TRBD2. The CDR3 is 15 amino acids. V shed 5 bases and J 1 base; nucleotides not matched to a gene: 4. CDR1 is SEHNR, CDR2 FQNEAQ, per germline (reference sequence). The CDR3 region has the DNA TGTGCCAGCAGCCGGACTAGCAGGTCCTACAATGAGCAGTTCTTC. This encodes CASSRTSRSYNEQFF.

The chain recombines TRBV5-4 with TRBJ2-7; D remains ambiguous. Germline loops: CDR1 SGHNT, CDR2 YYREEE (reference sequence). The ends were cut back, 0 bases at V and 0 bases at J, with 7 bases in the middle. CDR3 length: 14 amino acids. As DNA, the CDR3 is TGTGCCAGCAGCTTGGAGGCTAGCTCCTACGAGCAGTACTTC. This translates into CASSLEASSYEQYF.

A single count supports this clone. The chain uses TRBV25-1 and TRBJ1-1; no clear D gene. Germline CDR1 and CDR2: MGHDK and SYGVNS. The V gene lost 8 bases and the J gene lost 5 bases, with 9 bases spanning the gap. This CDR3 has 11 residues. Written as DNA, the CDR3 is TGTGCCAGCGGTCCCGGGACTGAAGCTTTCTTT. This codes for CASGPGTEAFF.

This clone was seen a few times. CDR3 in DNA: TGTGCCAGCAGTGAAGATGAGGGGACAGCTGGATATGAGCAGTTCTTC. This sequence encodes CASSEDEGTAGYEQFF. V and J are TRBV2 and TRBJ2-1; 7 bases match TRBD1. This CDR3 has 16 amino acids. Trimming removed 1 base from V and 8 bases from J; junction bases left unmatched: 11. Germline V gene sequence: CDR1 SNHLY, CDR2 FYNNEI.

This clone was observed a handful of times. The J gene is TRBJ1-1, the V gene TRBV6-6, with D unclear. Trimming shortened V by 7 bases and J by 4 bases, and 13 bases separated the two germline ends. Germline V lookup: CDR1 MNHNY, CDR2 SVGAGI (reference sequence). This CDR3 region has 13 residues. CDR3 nucleotides: TGTGCCAGCAAGTTGGAGGGTTTCACTGAAGCTTTCTTT. Translated, it gives CASKLEGFTEAFF.

CDR3 DNA: TGTGCCAGCCTGGGAGCCTATGGAAACACCATATATTTT. Its translation: CASLGAYGNTIYF. The chain carries TRBV11-2 and TRBJ1-3; D unresolved. V was clipped by 8 bases and J by 3 bases, with 11 bases between them. CDR1 and CDR2 (germline): SGHAT, FQNNGV. The CDR3 contains 13 residues.

This chain connects TRBV15 to TRBJ2-7; 9 nucleotides agree with TRBD1. V was pared by 1 base and J by 2 bases, with 3 bases of the junction left unmatched. The CDR3 is 15 amino acids. Germline assignment: CDR1 LNHNV and CDR2 YYDKDF (reference sequence). The CDR3 coding sequence is TGTGCCACCAGCAGAGCAAGGACAGGGGCCTACGAGCAGTACTTC. It translates to CATSRARTGAYEQYF.

J is TRBJ2-1 and V is TRBV19, with 10 bases aligning to TRBD2. CDR3 size: 19 residues. V was pared by 5 bases and J by 0 bases, with 13 bases of the junction left unmatched. The germline gives CDR1 LNHDA, CDR2 SQIVND (reference sequence). As DNA, the CDR3 is TGTGCCAGTAGTGCTCGGCTAGCGGGGGTCGGAGGCTCCTACAATGAGCAGTTCTTC. Its translation is CASSARLAGVGGSYNEQFF.

The V and J genes are TRBV7-3 and TRBJ2-5, with 10 bases that match TRBD1. The CDR3 extends over 15 amino acids. Looked up from germline, CDR1 is SGHTA and CDR2 is FQGTGA. V lost 3 bases and J lost 4; bases outside the gene matches: 5. DNA of the CDR3: TGTGCCAGCAGCTTGGACAGGGGGAGCGGAGAGACCCAGTACTTC. The encoded protein is CASSLDRGSGETQYF. Full variable domain (outside the CDR3, taken from reference TRBV7-3 and TRBJ2-5): GAGVSQTPSNKVTEKGKYVELRCDPISGHTALYWYRQSLGQGPEFLIYFQGTGAADDSGLPNDRFFAVRPEGSVSTLKIQRTERGDSAVYLCASSLDRGSGETQYFGPGTRLLVL.

The chain couples TRBV28 to TRBJ2-6, with D hard to call. The V end lost 5 bases, the J end lost 0 bases, and 20 bases lay between the germline ends. This CDR3 is 19 amino acids long. Germline lookup yields CDR1 MDHEN and CDR2 SYDVKM. The CDR3 DNA follows: TGTGCCAGCAGTCCCCCTCGCTTAAGACACTCCTCTGGGGCCAACGTCCTGACTTTC. As protein: CASSPPRLRHSSGANVLTF. The full variable domain, rest sourced from reference TRBV28 and TRBJ2-6, is DVKVTQSSRYLVKRTGEKVFLECVQDMDHENMFWYRQDPGLGLRLIYFSYDVKMKEKGDIPEGYSVSREKKERFSLILESASTNQTSMYLCASSPPRLRHSSGANVLTFGAGSRLTVL.

The V call is TRBV6-5, the J call TRBJ2-5, with TRBD2 matching 10 bases. The J call may be in error: the DNA end matches TRBJ2-7 better. The CDR3 extends over 14 amino acids. CDR1 is MNHEY, CDR2 SVGAGI, per germline. CDR3 nucleotide sequence: TGTGCCAGCAGTACCGGGACTAGCGAAAACGAGCAGTACTTC. This encodes CASSTGTSENEQYF.

This clone appeared a few times. The chain couples TRBV6-5 to TRBJ1-6; 8 nucleotides line up with TRBD1. The J segment lost 9 bases and the V segment lost 1 base, leaving 8 bases of the junction unmatched. The CDR3 runs to 16 residues. From germline, CDR1 is MNHEY and CDR2 SVGAGI. The CDR3 loop reads CASSYFQGAFGSPLHF. CDR3 sequence (DNA): TGTGCCAGCAGTTACTTCCAGGGGGCGTTCGGTTCACCCCTCCACTTT.

CDR3 bases: TGTGCCATCAGTGAGGGACTGACTGATTCGCTTGGAAACACCATATATTTT. This codes for CAISEGLTDSLGNTIYF. This chain connects TRBV10-3 to TRBJ1-3; no definite D call. Germline CDR1 is ENHRY and CDR2 is SYGVKD. This CDR3 region has 17 residues. V lost 2 bases and J 3 bases, leaving 17 bases between the germline ends.

This clone has a single count. The chain employs TRBV27 and TRBJ2-5; 9 nucleotides match TRBD2. The junction had 9 bases not matched to a gene; V was cut back by 6 bases and J by 1 base. Germline CDR1 and CDR2: MNHEY and SMNVEV (reference sequence). CDR3 size: 16 residues. The CDR3 nucleotides are TGTGCCAGCAGGGTTAGCGGGAGTCCCCTCCAAGAGACCCAGTACTTC. Protein product: CASRVSGSPLQETQYF.

The J gene is TRBJ2-7, the V gene TRBV7-2; D not certain. Trimming removed 5 bases from V and 3 bases from J, with 5 bases in between. This CDR3 is 11 amino acids long. In germline, CDR1 is SGHTA, CDR2 FQGNSA. In nucleotides, the CDR3 is TGTGCCAGCAGCCCTAACTACGAGCAGTACTTC. Amino acid sequence: CASSPNYEQYF.

CDR3 coding DNA: TGTGCCAGCAGTGAAGGGTCTAGCGGGGGAGAGACCCAGTACTTC. It translates to CASSEGSSGGETQYF. The V and J genes are TRBV2 and TRBJ2-5; 10 nucleotides match TRBD2. J was trimmed by 4 bases and V by 1 base; bases with no gene match: 3. CDR1 is SNHLY and CDR2 is FYNNEI in the germline V gene. CDR3 size: 15 residues.

On this clone: The same CDR3 is also encoded by other DNA sequences in this sample. This chain connects TRBV6-5 to TRBJ2-5, with D possibly being TRBD2 (7 bases). Trimming removed 2 bases from V and 5 bases from J, with 12 bases in between. This CDR3 has 14 amino acids. CDR1 and CDR2 (germline): MNHEY, SVGAGI. In DNA, the CDR3 is TGTGCCAGCAGTTACAGGGGGGGGCTTGAGACCCAGTACTTC. Residues: CASSYRGGLETQYF.

This rearrangement joins TRBV5-4 to TRBJ1-3; TRBD1 might be the D (6 bases). V gave up 0 bases and J gave up 1 base, with 11 bases separating them. CDR3 size: 16 residues. Per germline, CDR1 SGHNT and CDR2 YYREEE (reference sequence). The chain's CDR3 is CASSLELQGSGNTIYF. In nucleotides, the CDR3 is TGTGCCAGCAGCTTGGAGCTACAGGGATCTGGAAACACCATATATTTT.